The clone carrying this T cell receptor beta chain was counted only a few times. Its antigen is unidentified. These data belong to a study of Ad26.COV2.S vaccination and SARS-CoV-2 variants. Libraries were prepared by immunoSEQ multiplex PCR; TCRdb keeps only in-frame clonotypes and omits some of them. The sample records a few hundred thousand clones, less than 95% being singletons. General study results and limits: Those who received the vaccine showed greater spike-specific TCR breadth than those given placebo.

This CDR3 region has 20 residues. Treatment here: about 20 received Ad26.COV2.S at low or high dose, single or two shots; 5 received placebo; per-sample allocation not given. Collection of the samples took place on day 63 after the first injection of vaccine or placebo. The TCR sequence derives from a person aged 18-65 years who received the Ad26.COV2.S COVID-19 vaccine or a placebo. V is TRBV21-1 and J is TRBJ1-5; the D call of TRBD1 is as the table states it, not checked on the DNA. TRBV21-1 is noted as a pseudogene. The source material was peripheral blood, sampled in a trial of Ad26.COV2.S vaccine versus placebo. The CDR3 spells CASSNDPPGDRGRVNQPQHF. The CDR3 DNA reads as TGTGCCAGCAGCAATGATCCCCCAGGTGACAGGGGGCGGGTAAATCAGCCCCAGCATTTT.